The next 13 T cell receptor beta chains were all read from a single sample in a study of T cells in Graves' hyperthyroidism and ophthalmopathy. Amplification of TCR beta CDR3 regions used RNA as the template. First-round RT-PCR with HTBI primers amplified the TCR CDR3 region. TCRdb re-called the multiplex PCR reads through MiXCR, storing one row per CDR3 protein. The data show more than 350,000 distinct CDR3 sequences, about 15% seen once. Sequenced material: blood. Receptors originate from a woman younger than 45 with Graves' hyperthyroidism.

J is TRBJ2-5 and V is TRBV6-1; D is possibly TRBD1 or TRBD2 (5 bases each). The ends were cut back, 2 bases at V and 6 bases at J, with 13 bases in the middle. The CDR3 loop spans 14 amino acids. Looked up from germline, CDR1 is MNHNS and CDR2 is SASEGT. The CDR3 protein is CASSEKQGRQTQYF. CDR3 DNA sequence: TGTGCCAGCAGTGAAAAGCAGGGACGGCAGACCCAGTACTTC.

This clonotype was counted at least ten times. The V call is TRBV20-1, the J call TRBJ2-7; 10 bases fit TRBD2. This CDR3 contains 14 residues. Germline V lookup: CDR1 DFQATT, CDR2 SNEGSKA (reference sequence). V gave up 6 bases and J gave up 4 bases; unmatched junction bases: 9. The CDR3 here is CSADSGRNVYEQYF. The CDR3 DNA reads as TGCAGTGCCGATAGCGGGAGGAATGTTTACGAGCAGTACTTC.

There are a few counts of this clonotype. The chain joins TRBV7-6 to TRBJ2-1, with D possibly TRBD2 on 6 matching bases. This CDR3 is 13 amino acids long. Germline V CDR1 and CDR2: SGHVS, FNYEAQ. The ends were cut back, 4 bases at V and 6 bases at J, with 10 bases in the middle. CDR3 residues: CASSSGTSNEQFF. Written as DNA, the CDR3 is TGTGCCAGCAGCTCCGGGACTTCCAATGAGCAGTTCTTC.

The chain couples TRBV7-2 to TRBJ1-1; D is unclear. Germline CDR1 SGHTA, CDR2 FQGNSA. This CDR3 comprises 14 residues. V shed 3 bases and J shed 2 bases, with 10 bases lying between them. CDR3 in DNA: TGTGCCAGCAGCTTGAGGGTGCAAAACACTGAAGCTTTCTTT. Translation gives CASSLRVQNTEAFF.

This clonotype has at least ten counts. CDR3 amino acids: CASSRPNEDTQYF. The CDR3 DNA reads TGTGCCAGCAGTCGACCAAACGAGGATACGCAGTATTTT. V is TRBV28 and J is TRBJ2-3; D unresolved. This CDR3 has 13 amino acids. CDR1 is MDHEN, CDR2 SYDVKM, per germline. Deletions cut 5 bases from V and 6 bases from J, with 12 bases between.

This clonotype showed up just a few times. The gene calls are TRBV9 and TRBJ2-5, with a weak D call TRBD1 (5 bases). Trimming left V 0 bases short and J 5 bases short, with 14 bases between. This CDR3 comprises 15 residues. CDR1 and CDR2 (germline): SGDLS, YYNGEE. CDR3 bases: TGTGCCAGCAGCGTAGCTTTGGGGCGAGAGGAGACCCAGTACTTC. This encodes CASSVALGREETQYF.

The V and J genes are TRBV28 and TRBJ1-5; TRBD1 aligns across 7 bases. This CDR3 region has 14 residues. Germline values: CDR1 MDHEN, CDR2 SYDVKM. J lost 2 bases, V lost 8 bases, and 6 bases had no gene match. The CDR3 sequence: CASLQGKGNQPQHF. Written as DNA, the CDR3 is TGTGCCAGCCTACAGGGGAAGGGCAATCAGCCCCAGCATTTT.

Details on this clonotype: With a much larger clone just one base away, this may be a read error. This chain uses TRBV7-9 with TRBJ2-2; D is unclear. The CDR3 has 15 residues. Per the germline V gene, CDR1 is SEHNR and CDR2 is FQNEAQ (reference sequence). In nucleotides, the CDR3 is TGTGCCAGCAGCTCCGGACCCGCGAACACCAGGGAGCTGTTTTTT. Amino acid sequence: CASSSGPANTRELFF.

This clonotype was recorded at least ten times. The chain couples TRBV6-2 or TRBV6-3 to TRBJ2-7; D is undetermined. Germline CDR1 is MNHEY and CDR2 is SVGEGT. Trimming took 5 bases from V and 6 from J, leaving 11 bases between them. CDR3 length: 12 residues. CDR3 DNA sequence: TGTGCCAGCAGTCCTACTTCGACCGAGCAGTACTTC. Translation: CASSPTSTEQYF.

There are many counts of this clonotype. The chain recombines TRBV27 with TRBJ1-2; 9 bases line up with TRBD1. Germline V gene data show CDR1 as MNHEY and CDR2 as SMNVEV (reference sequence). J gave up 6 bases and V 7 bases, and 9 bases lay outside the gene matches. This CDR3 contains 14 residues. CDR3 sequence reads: CASNPTGGVDGYTF. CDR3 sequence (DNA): TGTGCCAGCAACCCCACAGGGGGCGTCGATGGCTACACCTTC.

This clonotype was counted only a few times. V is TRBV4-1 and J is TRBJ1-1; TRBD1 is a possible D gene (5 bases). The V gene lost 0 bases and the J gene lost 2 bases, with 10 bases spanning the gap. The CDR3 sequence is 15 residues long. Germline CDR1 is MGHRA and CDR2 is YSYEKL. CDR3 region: CASSQEGDPNTEAFF. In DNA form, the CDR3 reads TGCGCCAGCAGCCAAGAGGGGGACCCTAACACTGAAGCTTTCTTT.

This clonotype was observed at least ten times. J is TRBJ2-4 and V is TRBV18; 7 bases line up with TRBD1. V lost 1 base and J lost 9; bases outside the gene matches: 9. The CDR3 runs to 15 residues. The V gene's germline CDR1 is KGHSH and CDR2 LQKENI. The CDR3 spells CASSPRDRVGGIQYF. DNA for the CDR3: TGTGCCAGCTCACCACGAGACAGGGTTGGAGGCATTCAGTACTTC.

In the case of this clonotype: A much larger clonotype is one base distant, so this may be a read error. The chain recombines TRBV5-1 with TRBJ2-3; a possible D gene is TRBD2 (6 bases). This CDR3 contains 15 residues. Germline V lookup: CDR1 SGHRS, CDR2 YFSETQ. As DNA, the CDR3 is TGCGCCAGCAGCTTGGCAGGGCGGGACCCAGATGCGCAGTATTTT. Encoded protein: CASSLAGRDPDAQYF.